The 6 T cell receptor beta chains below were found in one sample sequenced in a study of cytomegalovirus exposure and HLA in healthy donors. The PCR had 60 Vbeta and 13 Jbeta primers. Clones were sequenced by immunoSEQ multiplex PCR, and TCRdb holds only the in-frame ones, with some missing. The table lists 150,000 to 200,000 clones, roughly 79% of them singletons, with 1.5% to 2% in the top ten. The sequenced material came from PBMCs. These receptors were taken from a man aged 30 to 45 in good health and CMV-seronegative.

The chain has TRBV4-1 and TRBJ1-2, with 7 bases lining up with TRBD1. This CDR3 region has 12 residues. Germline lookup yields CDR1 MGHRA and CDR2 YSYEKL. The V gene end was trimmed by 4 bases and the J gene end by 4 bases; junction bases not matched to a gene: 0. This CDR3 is CASSRDSYGYTF. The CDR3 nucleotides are TGCGCCAGCAGCCGGGACAGCTATGGCTACACCTTC.

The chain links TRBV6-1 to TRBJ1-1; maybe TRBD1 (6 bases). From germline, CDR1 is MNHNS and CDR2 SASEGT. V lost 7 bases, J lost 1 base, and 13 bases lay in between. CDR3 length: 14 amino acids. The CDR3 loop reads CASKPQQGNTEAFF. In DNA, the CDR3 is TGTGCCAGCAAGCCCCAACAGGGGAACACTGAAGCTTTCTTT.

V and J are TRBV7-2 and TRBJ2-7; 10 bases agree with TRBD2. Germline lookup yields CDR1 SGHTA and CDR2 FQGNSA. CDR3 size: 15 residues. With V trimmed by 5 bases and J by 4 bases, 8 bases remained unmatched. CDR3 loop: CASSLDLAGVYEQYF. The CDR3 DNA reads TGTGCCAGCAGCCTGGATCTAGCGGGAGTGTACGAGCAGTACTTC. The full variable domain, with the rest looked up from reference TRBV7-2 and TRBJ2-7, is GAGVSQSPSNKVTEKGKDVELRCDPISGHTALYWYRQSLGQGLEFLIYFQGNSAPDKSGLPSDRFSAERTGGSVSTLTIQRTQQEDSAVYLCASSLDLAGVYEQYFGPGTRLTVT.

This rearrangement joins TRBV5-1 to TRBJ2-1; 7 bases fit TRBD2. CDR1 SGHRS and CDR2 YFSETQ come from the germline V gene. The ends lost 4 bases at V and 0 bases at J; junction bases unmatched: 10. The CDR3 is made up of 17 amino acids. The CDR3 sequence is CASSPRLGGSSYNEQFF. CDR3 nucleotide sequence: TGCGCCAGCAGCCCCCGCCTGGGAGGGAGCTCCTACAATGAGCAGTTCTTC.

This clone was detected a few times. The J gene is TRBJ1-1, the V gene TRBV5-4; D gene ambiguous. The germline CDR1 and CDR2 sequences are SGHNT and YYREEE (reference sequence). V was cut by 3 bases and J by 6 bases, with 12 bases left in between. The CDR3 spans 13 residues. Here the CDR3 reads CASSSWTYSEAFF. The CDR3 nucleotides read TGTGCCAGCAGCTCCTGGACTTATTCTGAAGCTTTCTTT.

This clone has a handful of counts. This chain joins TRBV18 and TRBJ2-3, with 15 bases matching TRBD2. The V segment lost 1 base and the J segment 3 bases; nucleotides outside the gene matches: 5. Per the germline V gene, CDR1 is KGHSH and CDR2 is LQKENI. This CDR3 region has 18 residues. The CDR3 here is CASSPRGLAGGRTDTQYF. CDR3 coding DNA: TGTGCCAGCTCACCACGGGGACTAGCGGGAGGAAGAACAGATACGCAGTATTTT. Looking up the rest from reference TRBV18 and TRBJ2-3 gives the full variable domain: NAGVMQNPRHLVRRRGQEARLRCSPMKGHSHVYWYRQLPEEGLKFMVYLQKENIIDESGMPKERFSAEFPKEGPSILRIQQVVRGDSAAYFCASSPRGLAGGRTDTQYFGPGTRLTVL.